This TCR beta chain originates from a study of cytomegalovirus exposure and HLA in healthy donors. Whole-study context: From HLA-typed donors, an early data release held about 85 million unique TCRs. General study points: Most TCR beta V segments were productive about 90% or about 30% of the time in an earlier analysis.

Turning to this clone: As yet, its antigen is unknown.

The CDR3 is 12 residues long. Germline V gene data show CDR1 as MDHEN and CDR2 as SYDVKM. Deletions cut 6 bases from V and 1 base from J, with 6 bases between. PCR employed 60 Vbeta and 13 Jbeta primers. The assay was immunoSEQ multiplex PCR, and TCRdb's table has in-frame clones only and misses some. The table for this sample gives about 74,000 clones. The chain is built from TRBV28 and TRBJ1-1, with D hard to call. This receptor was taken from a female donor in good health and CMV-seropositive. The source material was PBMCs. In nucleotides, the CDR3 is TGTGCCAGCAGATGGGCGAACACTGAAGCTTTCTTT. This gives the protein CASRWANTEAFF.